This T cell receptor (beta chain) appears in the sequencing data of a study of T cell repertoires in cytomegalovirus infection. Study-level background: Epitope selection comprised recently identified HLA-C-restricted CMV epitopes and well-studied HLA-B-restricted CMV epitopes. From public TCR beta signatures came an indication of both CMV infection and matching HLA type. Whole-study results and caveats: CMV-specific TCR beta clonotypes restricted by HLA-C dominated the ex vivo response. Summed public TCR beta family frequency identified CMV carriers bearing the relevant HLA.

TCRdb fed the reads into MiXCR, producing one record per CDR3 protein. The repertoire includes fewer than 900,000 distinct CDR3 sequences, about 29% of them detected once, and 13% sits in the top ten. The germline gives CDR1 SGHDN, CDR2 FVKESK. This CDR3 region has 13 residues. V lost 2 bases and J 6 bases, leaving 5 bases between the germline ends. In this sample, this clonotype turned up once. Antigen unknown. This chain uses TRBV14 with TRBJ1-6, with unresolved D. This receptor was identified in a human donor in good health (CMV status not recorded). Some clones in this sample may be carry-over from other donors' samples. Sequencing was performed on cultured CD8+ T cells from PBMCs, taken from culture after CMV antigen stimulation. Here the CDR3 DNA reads TGTGCCAGCAGCCAATGGCGTAATTCACCCCTCCACTTT. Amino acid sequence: CASSQWRNSPLHF.